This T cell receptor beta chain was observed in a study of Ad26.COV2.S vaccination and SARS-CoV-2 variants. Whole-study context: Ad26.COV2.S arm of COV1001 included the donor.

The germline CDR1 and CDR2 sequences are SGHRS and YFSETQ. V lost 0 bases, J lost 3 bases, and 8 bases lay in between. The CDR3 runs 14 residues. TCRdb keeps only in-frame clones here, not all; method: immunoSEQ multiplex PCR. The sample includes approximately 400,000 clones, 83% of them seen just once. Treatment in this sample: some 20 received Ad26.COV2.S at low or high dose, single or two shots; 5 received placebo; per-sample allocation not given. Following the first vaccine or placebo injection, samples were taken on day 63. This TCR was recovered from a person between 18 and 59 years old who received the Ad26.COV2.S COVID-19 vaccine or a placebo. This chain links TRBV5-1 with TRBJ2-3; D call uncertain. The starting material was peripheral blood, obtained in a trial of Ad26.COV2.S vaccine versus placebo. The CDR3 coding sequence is TGCGCCAGCAGCTTGGGGGCAGAAACAGATACGCAGTATTTT. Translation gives CASSLGAETDTQYF.